This TCR beta chain derives from a study of shared clonotypes between healthy human individuals (dated by TCRdb to the early 2020s). About the investigation overall: The cohort included a few men and a couple of women between 18 and 49 years of age. For each donor, three plates each were used for CD4 naive and CD4 memory, two plates were used for CD8 naive, and one plate was used for CD8 memory. Per donor, leukapheresis produced somewhere between about 0.94 and 8.9 billion PBMCs. To estimate repertoire size and how much clonotype sharing occurs between individuals, the study deeply sequenced the blood TCR repertoires of about five healthy adults. To increase sequencing depth and limit assay-specific biases, different laboratories used diverse techniques to prepare libraries and sequence TCR repertoires. What the study reported, not specific to this receptor: Naive subsets generally had larger estimated clonotype richness than memory subsets. The small number of donors limited the genetic and exposure-history diversity represented. Incomplete sequencing was indicated by rarefaction of sorted-subset datasets, despite the large sequencing depth. Pairwise subsampling led to the expectation that sequencing depth would affect the degree of clonotype sharing among donors. Compared with non-shared clonotypes, the clonotypes found in all four sorted-subset donors had higher generation probabilities. When four donors were compared, the shared fraction of clonotypes was approximately 5% for naive CD4, 3% to 4% for naive CD8, 2% to 2.5% for memory CD4, and around 0.37% for memory CD8. Sampling was restricted to blood, and TCR repertoires in tissue are likely to differ from TCR repertoires in blood.

This clone was detected only once. Its antigen is not yet known. No per-base quality is available; no much larger clone lies one base away. Using the deep immunoSEQ assay, TCR CDR3 regions were amplified from genomic DNA by multiplex PCR. Genomic DNA extracted from each cell subset was distributed evenly over all wells of several immunoSEQ 96-well plates, and each plate served as one replicate. Each replicate PCR for sorted subsets received about 200 ng genomic DNA, equal to about 30,000 T cell genomes. Purified libraries were measured with a Qubit 3.0 fluorometer, size-checked on a Bioanalyzer 2100, and measured again with the KAPA Library Quantification kit. A separate single-read 150-cycle Illumina NextSeq 550 flow cell was used to sequence each immunoSEQ 96-well plate. Regarding the original processing steps: Because the immunoSEQ output held only junctional sequences and lacked quality scores, the filtering could not match the filtering applied to full-length reads. To assign V/J genes and CDR3, sequences were annotated using PyIR, a Python wrapper for IgBLAST v1.9, with IMGT germline references. Any read was removed if the V/J assignment was weak (E-value above 1e-6), the CDR3 was missing, or the read contained stop codons, out-of-frame junctions, or ambiguous translated residues. A V3J clonotype was defined by an identical inferred V gene, J gene, and CDR3 amino acid sequence. Percentage overlap between repertoires was computed as shared unique clonotypes divided by the size of the smaller repertoire. Three approaches were used to assess repertoire richness: RTK rarefaction, the Chao1 estimator, and Recon v2.1 estimates of unobserved clonotypes. OLGA was used to compute generation probabilities for all TCRbeta clonotypes that the gDNA method yielded from a few donors. In TCRdb, the immuneACCESS table is reduced to in-frame sequences with V and J assigned. These tables do not hold every clone; where another copy was compared, an unresolved V gene accounts for under half, and the others remain unexplained. V and J calls plus clone size are reproduced from that table; the DNA served to infer D and trimming. In all, the sample holds about a million clones, and approximately 80% of those were seen once. The ten largest make up approximately 0.95% of the sample.

The CDR3 has 15 amino acids, counting the end cysteine and phenylalanine. The entry retains the CDR3 DNA only, 45 bases that are in frame from base 1. For CDR1 and CDR2, the germline V gene (reference sequence) lists SEHNR and FQNEAQ. Trimming takes 5 bases from V and 7 bases from J, and the germline ends sit 17 bases apart. Healthy HIV-negative adults with no recently reported acute infections or vaccinations were included as donors. All donors were Caucasian adults living in Nashville, Tennessee, USA. CD4+ T cells were enriched through magnetic negative selection, after which naive cells were positively selected on CD45RA and the remaining negative fraction served as the memory subset. Blood was collected by leukapheresis, and PBMCs were isolated by Ficoll-Histopaque density gradient centrifugation and then cryopreserved in liquid nitrogen vapor phase. Analytical flow cytometry was used to check the purity and quantity of every magnetically sorted T cell population. From each sorted fraction, genomic DNA was isolated and quantified by UV absorbance on a Nanodrop 2000c.

Recombination connected TRBV7-9 to TRBJ1-4, with TRBD1 perhaps the D gene, on 6 matching bases. The sample consisted of memory CD4+ T cells from PBMCs. The cell subset or site label on this specimen signifies: CD45RA-negative fraction. This receptor was obtained from a man in his late teens or twenties in good health. Some clones in this sample may be carry-over from other donors' samples. For the CDR3, the sequence is CASSRGTPAGEKLFF. The sequenced DNA: TGTGCCAGCAGCAGAGGGACACCCGCGGGTGAAAAACTGTTTTTT.